This T cell receptor beta chain is drawn from a study of blood T cell repertoires in COVID-19. Study information: Acute and convalescent COVID-19 specimens originated in the United States, Italy and Spain.

Per the authors' pipeline: Reference gene primers were amplified, and this amplification served to estimate nucleated cell counts. Using immunoSEQ multiplex PCR, the repertoire was profiled, and TCRdb retains in-frame clones only, with some absent. D and trimming were read from the DNA, whereas the V and J calls and clone size are those reported in that table. Of roughly 180,000 clones in the sample, around 87% are singletons; the top ten hold roughly 2.8%. V dropped 1 base and J dropped 1; count of bases not matched to a gene: 6. CDR3 size: 16 residues. Per germline, CDR1 SGHRS and CDR2 YFSETQ. The sequence came from a woman under 40 with active or convalescent COVID-19. The sequenced sample consisted of peripheral blood. J is TRBJ2-7 and V is TRBV5-1; 9 nucleotides align to TRBD2. For the CDR3, the DNA is TGCGCCAGCAGCTTGTCCGCGGGAGGGGCTTCCTACGAGCAGTACTTC. Translating gives CASSLSAGGASYEQYF.